This T cell receptor beta chain was profiled in a study of blood T cells in healthy people across ages. Findings of the study overall: TCR beta diversity correlated strongly with naive T cell percentage. CMV status of donors was unknown, possibly confounding expanded clonotype changes.

Sample-barcoded 5' priming and a J-beta primer mix drove a second PCR of about 7 to 11 cycles. A template-switch adaptor with 12 random nucleotides tagged each cDNA molecule. MiXCR was run by TCRdb on the 5' RACE reads, yielding one entry per CDR3 protein. The sample yields around 600,000 distinct CDR3 sequences, roughly 43% seen once. Concerning this clonotype itself: Its antigen is undetermined.

Germline CDR1 DFQATT, CDR2 SNEGSKA (reference sequence). V lost 3 bases to trimming and J lost 9 bases; unmatched junction nucleotides: 5. The CDR3 consists of 12 residues. This clonotype was obtained from a man older than 75 in good health. The V and J genes are TRBV20-1 and TRBJ2-7; TRBD2 agrees at 10 bases. What was sequenced was blood. CDR3 loop: CSARPSGGGQYF. The CDR3 DNA sequence: TGCAGTGCTAGGCCTAGCGGGGGTGGGCAGTACTTC.